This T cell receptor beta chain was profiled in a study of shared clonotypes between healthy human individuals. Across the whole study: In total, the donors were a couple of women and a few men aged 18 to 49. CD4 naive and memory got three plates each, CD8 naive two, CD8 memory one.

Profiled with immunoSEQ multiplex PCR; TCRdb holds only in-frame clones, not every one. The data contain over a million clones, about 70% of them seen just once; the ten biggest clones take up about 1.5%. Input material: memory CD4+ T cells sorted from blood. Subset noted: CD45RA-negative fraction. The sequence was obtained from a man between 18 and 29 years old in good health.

The CDR3 nucleotides read TGTGCCAGCAGTGAAGTGGGGGGGCGCGGATATGGCTACACCTTC. Translating gives CASSEVGGRGYGYTF. V gene TRBV25-1 combines with J gene TRBJ1-2; D is perhaps TRBD1 (6 bases). V was cut by 2 bases and J by 5 bases, with 15 bases left in between. Germline CDR1 reads MGHDK; CDR2 reads SYGVNS. This CDR3 is built from 15 residues.